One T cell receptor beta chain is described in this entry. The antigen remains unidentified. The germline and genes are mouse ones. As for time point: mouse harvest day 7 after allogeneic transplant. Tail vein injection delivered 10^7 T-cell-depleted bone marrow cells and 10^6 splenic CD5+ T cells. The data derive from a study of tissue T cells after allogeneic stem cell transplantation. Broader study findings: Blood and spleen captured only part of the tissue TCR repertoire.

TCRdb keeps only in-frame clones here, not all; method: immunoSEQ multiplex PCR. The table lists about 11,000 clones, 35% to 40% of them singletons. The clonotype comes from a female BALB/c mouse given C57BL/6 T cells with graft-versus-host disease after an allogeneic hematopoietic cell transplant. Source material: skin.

The part of the CDR3 DNA that was read is TGTGCCAGCAGTCTGGACAGCAACGAAAGATTATTT. This gives the protein CASSLDSNERLF. The entire CDR3 protein reads CASSLDSNERLFF. The chain employs TRBV26 and TRBJ1-4, with D maybe TRBD1 (5 bases). The CDR3 is cut off 1 residue early in the read; its end comes from the germline J gene. Germline loops: CDR1 KGHPV, CDR2 FQNQEV (reference sequence). The V and J ends lost 2 bases and 4 bases respectively, with 5 bases between them. This CDR3 comprises 13 residues.